This T cell receptor beta chain appears in the sequencing data of a study of blood T cells in healthy people across ages. Study background: About one barcoded TCR beta cDNA was captured per two T cells. Study conclusions and caveats: When set beside aged donors, long-lived donors presented more naive CD4+ cells and higher diversity. The CMV status of each donor remained undetermined, and this could have confounded shifts in expanded clonotypes.

For every donor, a draw yielded around 10 milliliters of peripheral blood. Deletions cut 2 bases from V and 4 bases from J, with 11 bases between. CDR3 length: 14 residues. The germline CDR1 and CDR2 sequences are SGHNT and YYREEE (reference sequence). Next came a second PCR, run for about 6 to 11 cycles, which used a sample-barcoded 5' primer along with a J-beta primer mix. TCRdb itself ran the 5' RACE reads through MiXCR, one entry per CDR3 protein. The sample has approximately 1.5 million distinct CDR3 sequences; approximately 39% are singletons. Note on this clonotype: Its antigen remains unidentified.

V is TRBV5-4 and J is TRBJ2-3; D is perhaps TRBD2 (6 bases). This TCR derives from a woman aged 18-30 years in good health. Source material: blood. CDR3 residues: CASSFKGGADTQYF. CDR3 nucleotide sequence: TGTGCCAGCAGCTTCAAGGGCGGGGCAGATACGCAGTATTTT.